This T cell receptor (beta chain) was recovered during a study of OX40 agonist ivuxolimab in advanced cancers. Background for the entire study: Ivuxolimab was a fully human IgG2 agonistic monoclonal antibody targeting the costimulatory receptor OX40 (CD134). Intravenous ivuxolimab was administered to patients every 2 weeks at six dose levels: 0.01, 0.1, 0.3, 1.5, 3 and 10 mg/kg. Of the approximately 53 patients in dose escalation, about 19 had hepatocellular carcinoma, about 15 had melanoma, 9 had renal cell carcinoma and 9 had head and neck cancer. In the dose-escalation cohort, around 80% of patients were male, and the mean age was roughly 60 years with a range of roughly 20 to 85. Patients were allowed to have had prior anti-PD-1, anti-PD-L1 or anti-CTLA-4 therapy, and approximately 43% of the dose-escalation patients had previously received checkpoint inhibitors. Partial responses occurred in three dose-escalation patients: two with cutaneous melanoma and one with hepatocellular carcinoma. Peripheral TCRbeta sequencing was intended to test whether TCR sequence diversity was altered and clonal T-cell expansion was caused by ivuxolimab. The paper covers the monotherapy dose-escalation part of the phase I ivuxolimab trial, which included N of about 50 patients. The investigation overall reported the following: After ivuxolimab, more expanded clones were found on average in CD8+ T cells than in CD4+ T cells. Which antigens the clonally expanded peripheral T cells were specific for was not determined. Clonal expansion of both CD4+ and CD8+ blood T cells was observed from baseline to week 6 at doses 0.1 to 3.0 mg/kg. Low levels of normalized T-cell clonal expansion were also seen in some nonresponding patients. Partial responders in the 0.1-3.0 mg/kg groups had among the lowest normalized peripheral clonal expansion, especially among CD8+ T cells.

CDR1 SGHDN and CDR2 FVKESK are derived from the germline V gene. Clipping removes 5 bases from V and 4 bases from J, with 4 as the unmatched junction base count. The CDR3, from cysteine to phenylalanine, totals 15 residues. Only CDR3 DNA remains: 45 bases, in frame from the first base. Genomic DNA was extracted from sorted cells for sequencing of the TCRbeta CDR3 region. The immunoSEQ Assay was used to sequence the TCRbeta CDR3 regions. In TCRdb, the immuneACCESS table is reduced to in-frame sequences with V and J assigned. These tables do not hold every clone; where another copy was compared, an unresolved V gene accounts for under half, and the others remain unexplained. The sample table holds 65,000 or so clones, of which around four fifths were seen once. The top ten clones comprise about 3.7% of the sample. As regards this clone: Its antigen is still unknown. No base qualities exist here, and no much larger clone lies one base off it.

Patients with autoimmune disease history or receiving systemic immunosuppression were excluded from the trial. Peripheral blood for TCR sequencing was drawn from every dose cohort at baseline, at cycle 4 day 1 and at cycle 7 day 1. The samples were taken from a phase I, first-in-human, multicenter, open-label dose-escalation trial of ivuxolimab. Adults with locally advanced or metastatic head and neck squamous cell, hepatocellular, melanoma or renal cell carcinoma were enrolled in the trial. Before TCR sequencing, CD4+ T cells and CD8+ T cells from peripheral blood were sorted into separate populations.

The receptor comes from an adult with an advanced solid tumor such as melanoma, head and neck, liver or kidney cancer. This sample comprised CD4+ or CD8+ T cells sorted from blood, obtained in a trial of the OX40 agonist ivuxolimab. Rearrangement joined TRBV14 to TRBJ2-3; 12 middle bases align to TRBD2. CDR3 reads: CASSFRLAGADTQYF. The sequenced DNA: TGTGCCAGCAGCTTTCGACTAGCGGGAGCAGATACGCAGTATTTT.